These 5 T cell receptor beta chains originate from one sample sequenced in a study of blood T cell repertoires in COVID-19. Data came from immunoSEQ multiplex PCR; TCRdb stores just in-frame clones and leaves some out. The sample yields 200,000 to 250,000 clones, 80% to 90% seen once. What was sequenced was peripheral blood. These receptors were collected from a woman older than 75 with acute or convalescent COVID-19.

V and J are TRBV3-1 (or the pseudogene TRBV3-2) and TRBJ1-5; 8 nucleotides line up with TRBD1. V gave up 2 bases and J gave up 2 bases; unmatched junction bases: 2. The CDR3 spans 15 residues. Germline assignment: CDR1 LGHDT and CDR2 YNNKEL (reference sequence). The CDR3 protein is CASSQLQGGNQPQHF. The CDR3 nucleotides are TGTGCCAGCAGCCAACTACAGGGGGGCAATCAGCCCCAGCATTTT.

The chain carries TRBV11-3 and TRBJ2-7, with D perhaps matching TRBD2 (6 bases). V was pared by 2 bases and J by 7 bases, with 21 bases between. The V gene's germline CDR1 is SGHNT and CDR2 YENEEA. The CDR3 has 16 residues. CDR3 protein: CASSLPPGASGGEQYF. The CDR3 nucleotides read TGTGCCAGCAGCTTACCACCCGGAGCCTCTGGGGGGGAGCAGTACTTC.

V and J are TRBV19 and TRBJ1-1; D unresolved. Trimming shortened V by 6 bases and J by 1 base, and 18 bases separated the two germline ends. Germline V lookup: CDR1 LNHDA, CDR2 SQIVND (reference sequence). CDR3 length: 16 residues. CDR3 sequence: CASSPPQAPGNTEAFF. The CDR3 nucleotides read TGTGCCAGTAGCCCTCCCCAGGCCCCCGGGAACACTGAAGCTTTCTTT. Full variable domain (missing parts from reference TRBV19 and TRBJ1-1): DGGITQSPKYLFRKEGQNVTLSCEQNLNHDAMYWYRQDPGQGLRLIYYSQIVNDFQKGDIAEGYSVSREKKESFPLTVTSAQKNPTAFYLCASSPPQAPGNTEAFFGQGTRLTVV.

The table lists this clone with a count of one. Written as DNA, the CDR3 is TGTGCCAGTAGTATATCCAGGGGGCTTCAAGAGACCCAGTACTTC. Protein: CASSISRGLQETQYF. The gene calls are TRBV19 and TRBJ2-5; 8 bases line up with TRBD1. Germline assignment: CDR1 LNHDA and CDR2 SQIVND (reference sequence). The ends lost 2 bases at V and 2 bases at J; junction bases unmatched: 4. The CDR3 sequence is 15 residues long.

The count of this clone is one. The CDR3 is CASSPSGILSGNTIYF. CDR3 DNA sequence: TGTGCCAGCAGCCCTTCAGGAATCCTCTCTGGAAACACCATATATTTT. The chain joins TRBV5-6 to TRBJ1-3; D is uncertain. The CDR3 extends over 16 amino acids. V shed 4 bases and J shed 0 bases, with 14 bases lying between them. CDR1 is SGHDT and CDR2 is YYEEEE in the germline V gene. Together with reference TRBV5-6 and TRBJ1-3, the CDR3 gives the full variable domain: DAGVTQSPTHLIKTRGQQVTLRCSPKSGHDTVSWYQQALGQGPQFIFQYYEEEERQRGNFPDRFSGHQFPNYSSELNVNALLLGDSALYLCASSPSGILSGNTIYFGEGSWLTVV.